This TCR beta chain was sequenced during a study of cytomegalovirus exposure and HLA in healthy donors. Study-wide context: Unique TCRs numbering approximately 80 million, obtained from HLA-typed donors, made up an early data release.

J lost 5 bases, V lost 0 bases, and 5 bases had no gene match. Germline V gene lookup returns CDR1 SGDLS and CDR2 YYNGEE. The CDR3 runs 16 residues. Comments on this clone: Its antigen is unidentified.

PCR was performed using 60 Vbeta and 13 Jbeta primers. Method: immunoSEQ multiplex PCR; TCRdb's copy keeps in-frame clones and lacks some. This sample yields some 99,000 clones, of which approximately 79% are seen a single time; 1.5% to 2% belongs to the top ten. Study-wide findings and caveats: V- and J-gene trimming in TCR beta was tied to a missense DCLRE1C variant by an analysis performed later. It emerged from a later analysis that several of the most significant clusters appeared to be linked to common viral pathogens.

The receptor's source is a male donor in good health and CMV-seronegative. The sequencing input was PBMCs. The chain joins TRBV9 to TRBJ2-2, with TRBD2 identical over 9 bases. In nucleotides, the CDR3 is TGTGCCAGCAGCGTAGGGGGTAGCGGGAGAACCGGGGAGCTGTTTTTT. Translation gives CASSVGGSGRTGELFF.